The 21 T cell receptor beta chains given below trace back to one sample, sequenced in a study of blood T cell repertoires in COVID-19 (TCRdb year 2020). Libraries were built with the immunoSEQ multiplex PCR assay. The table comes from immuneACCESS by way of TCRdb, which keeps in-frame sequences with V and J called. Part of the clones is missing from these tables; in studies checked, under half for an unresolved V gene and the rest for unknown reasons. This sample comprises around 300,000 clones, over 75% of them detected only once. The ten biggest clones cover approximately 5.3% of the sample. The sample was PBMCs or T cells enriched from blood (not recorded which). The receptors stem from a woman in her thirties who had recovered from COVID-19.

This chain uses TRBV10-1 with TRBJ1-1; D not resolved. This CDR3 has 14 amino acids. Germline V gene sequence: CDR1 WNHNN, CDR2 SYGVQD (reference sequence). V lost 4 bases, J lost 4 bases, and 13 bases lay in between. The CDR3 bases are TGCGCCAGCAGTGCTACCAGACTGAGCACTGAAGCTTTCTTT. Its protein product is CASSATRLSTEAFF.

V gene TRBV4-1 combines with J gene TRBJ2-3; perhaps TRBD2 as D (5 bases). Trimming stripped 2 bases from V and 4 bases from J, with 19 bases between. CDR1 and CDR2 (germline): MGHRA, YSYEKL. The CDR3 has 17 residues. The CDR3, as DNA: TGCGCCAGCAGCCAATGGGAGCGGAAGATGGTGGCAGATACGCAGTATTTT. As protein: CASSQWERKMVADTQYF.

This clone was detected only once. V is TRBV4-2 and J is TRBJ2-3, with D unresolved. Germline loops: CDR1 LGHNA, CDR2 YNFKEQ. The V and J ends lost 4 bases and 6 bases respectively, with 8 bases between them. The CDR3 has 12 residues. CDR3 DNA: TGTGCCAGCAGCCGATCGCAGGATACGCAGTATTTT. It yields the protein CASSRSQDTQYF.

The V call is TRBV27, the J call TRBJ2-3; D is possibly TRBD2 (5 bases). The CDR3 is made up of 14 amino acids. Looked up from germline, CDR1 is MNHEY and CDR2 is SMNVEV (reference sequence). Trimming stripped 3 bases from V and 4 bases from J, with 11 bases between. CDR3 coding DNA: TGTGCCAGCAGTTTCGTGGAAGCGGCAGATACGCAGTATTTT. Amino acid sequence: CASSFVEAADTQYF.

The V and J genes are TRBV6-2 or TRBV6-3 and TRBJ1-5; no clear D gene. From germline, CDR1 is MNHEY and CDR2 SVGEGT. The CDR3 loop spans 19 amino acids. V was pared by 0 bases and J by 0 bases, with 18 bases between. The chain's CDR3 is CASSYSWEGGTTSNQPQHF. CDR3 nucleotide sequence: TGTGCCAGCAGTTACTCGTGGGAGGGAGGAACAACTAGCAATCAGCCCCAGCATTTT.

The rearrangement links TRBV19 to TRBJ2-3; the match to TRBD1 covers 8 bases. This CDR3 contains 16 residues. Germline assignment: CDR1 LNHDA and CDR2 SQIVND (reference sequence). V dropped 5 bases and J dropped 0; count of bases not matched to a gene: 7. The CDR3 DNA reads TGTGCCAGTAGTGGCCCGGGACAGGAAAGCACAGATACGCAGTATTTT. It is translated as CASSGPGQESTDTQYF.

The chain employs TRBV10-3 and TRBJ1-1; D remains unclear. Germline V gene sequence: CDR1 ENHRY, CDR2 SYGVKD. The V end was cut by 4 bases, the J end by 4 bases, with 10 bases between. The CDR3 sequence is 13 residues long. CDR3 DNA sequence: TGTGCCATCAGTGTGGCAGGCCTCACTGAAGCTTTCTTT. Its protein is CAISVAGLTEAFF.

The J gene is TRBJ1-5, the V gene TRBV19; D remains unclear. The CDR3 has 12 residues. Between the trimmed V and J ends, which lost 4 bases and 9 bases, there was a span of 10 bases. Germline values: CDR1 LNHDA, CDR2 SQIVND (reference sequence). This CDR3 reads CASSTGGRPQHF. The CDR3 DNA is TGTGCCAGTAGTACGGGTGGAAGGCCCCAGCATTTT.

Written as DNA, the CDR3 is TGCGCCAGCAGCCTAGGGACAGGGGGCACCGGGGAGCTGTTTTTT. Amino acid sequence: CASSLGTGGTGELFF. This chain links TRBV5-1 with TRBJ2-2; 11 positions agree with TRBD1. The CDR3 totals 15 residues. Germline V gene data show CDR1 as SGHRS and CDR2 as YFSETQ. Trimming removed 4 bases from V and 4 bases from J; junction bases left unmatched: 3.

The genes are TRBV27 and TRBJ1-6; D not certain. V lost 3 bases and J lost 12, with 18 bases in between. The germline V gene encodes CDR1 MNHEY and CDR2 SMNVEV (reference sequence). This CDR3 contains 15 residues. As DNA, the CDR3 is TGTGCCAGCAGTTTCTATGTAAGTCGTGACTTACCCCTCCACTTT. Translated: CASSFYVSRDLPLHF.

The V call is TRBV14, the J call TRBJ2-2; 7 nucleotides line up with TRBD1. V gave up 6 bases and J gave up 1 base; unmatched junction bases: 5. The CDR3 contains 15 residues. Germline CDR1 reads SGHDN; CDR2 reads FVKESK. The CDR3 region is CASSRQGLNTGELFF. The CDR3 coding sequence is TGTGCCAGCAGTCGACAGGGTCTGAACACCGGGGAGCTGTTTTTT.

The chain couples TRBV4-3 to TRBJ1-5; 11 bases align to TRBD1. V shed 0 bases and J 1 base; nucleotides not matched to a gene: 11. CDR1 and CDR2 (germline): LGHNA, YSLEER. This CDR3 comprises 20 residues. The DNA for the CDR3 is TGCGCCAGCAGCCAAGATAGGTGGACAGGGGGCCTGGAGAGCAATCAGCCCCAGCATTTT. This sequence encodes CASSQDRWTGGLESNQPQHF.

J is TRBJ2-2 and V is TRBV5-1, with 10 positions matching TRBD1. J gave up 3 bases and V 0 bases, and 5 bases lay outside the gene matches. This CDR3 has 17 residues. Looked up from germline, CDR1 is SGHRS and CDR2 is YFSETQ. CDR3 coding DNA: TGCGCCAGCAGCTTGGTTATGGGGACAGGGGACACCGGGGAGCTGTTTTTT. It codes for CASSLVMGTGDTGELFF.

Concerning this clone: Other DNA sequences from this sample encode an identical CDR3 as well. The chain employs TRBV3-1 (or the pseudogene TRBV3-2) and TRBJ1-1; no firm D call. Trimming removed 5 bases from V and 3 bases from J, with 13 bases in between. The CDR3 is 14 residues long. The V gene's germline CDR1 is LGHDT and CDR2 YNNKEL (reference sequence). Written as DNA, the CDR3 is TGTGCCAGCAGCTCACTCGGGGTGGACACTGAAGCTTTCTTT. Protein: CASSSLGVDTEAFF.

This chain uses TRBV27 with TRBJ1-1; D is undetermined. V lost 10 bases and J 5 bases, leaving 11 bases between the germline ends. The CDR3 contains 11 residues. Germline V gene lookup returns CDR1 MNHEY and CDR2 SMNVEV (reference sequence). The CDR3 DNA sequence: TGTGCCACCGGCACGGGGACTGAAGCTTTCTTT. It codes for CATGTGTEAFF.

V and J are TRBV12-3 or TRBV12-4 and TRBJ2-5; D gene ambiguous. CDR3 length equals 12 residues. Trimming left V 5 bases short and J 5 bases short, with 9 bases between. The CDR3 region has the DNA TGTGCCAGCAGTCCTCCCGGGGAGACCCAGTACTTC. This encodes CASSPPGETQYF.

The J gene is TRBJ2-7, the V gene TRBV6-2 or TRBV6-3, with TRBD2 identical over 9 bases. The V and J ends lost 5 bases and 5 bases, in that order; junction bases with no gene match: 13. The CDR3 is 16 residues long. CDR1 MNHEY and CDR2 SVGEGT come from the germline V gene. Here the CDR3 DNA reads TGTGCCAGCAGTGGCTCTAGCGGGGTGCAATCAGACGAGCAGTACTTC. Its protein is CASSGSSGVQSDEQYF.

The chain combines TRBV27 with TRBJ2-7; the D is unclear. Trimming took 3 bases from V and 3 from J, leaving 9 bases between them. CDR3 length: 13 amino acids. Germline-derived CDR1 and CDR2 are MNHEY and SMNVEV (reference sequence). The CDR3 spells CASSFGYFYEQYF. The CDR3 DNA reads TGTGCCAGCAGTTTCGGGTATTTCTACGAGCAGTACTTC.

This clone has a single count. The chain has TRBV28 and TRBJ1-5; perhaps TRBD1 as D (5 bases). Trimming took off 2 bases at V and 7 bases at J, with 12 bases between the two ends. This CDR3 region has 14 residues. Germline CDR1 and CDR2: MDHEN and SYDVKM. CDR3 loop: CASSLPWGRQPQHF. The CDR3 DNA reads TGTGCCAGCAGTTTACCCTGGGGGAGGCAGCCCCAGCATTTT.

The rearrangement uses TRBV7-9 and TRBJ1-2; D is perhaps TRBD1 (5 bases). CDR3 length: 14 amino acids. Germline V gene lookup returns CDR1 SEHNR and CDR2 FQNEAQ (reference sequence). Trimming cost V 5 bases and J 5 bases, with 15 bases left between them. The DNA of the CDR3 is TGTGCCAGCAGCCCCCAGACCGGGGGGTATGGCTACACCTTC. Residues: CASSPQTGGYGYTF.

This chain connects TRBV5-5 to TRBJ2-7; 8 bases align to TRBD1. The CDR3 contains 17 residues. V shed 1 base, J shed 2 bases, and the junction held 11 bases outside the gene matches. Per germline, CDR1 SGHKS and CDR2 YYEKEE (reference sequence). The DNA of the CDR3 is TGTGCCAGCAGCTTGAGGGTCGACAGGGGAGATCCCTACGAGCAGTACTTC. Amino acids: CASSLRVDRGDPYEQYF.